This TCR beta chain emerged from a study of Graves' ophthalmopathy and Graves' hyperthyroidism. Study background: Cases classed as stable hyperthyroidism had no ophthalmopathy within 18 months of follow-up. Whole-study results and caveats: A 13-signature model separated ophthalmopathy from stable hyperthyroidism, reaching around 88% sensitivity and less than 82% specificity cross-validated.

The J segment lost 4 bases and the V segment lost 6 bases, leaving 10 bases of the junction unmatched. The CDR3 runs 14 residues. CDR1 and CDR2 (germline): DFQATT, SNEGSKA (reference sequence). As for this clonotype: Its cognate antigen is unknown.

Among the exclusions were patients with other autoimmune diseases, uncontrolled infections, pregnancy or lactation. Clinical symptoms and serum thyroxine were used for diagnosis; TRAb, thyroid ultrasound and orbital computed tomography were also relied on. TCR beta CDR3 regions were amplified from RNA transcripts. An initial RT-PCR round employing HTBI primers preceded a second-round multiplex PCR. TCRdb ran MiXCR on the multiplex PCR reads and lists one entry per CDR3 protein. In the table there are over a million distinct CDR3 sequences, 35% to 40% of which are singletons. V and J are TRBV20-1 and TRBJ1-1, with 8 bases fitting TRBD1. This TCR was sampled from an adult man with Graves' hyperthyroidism. Sequenced sample: peripheral blood or thyroid tissue (not recorded which). In DNA, the CDR3 is TGCAGTGCGCCCGAACAGGGGGTGGCCACTGAAGCTTTCTTT. This codes for CSAPEQGVATEAFF.